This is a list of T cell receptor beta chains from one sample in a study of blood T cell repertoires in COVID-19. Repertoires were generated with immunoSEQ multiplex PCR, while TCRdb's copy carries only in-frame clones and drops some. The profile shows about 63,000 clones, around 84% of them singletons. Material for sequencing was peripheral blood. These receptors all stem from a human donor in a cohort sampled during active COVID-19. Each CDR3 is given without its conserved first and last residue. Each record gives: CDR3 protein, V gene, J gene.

ASSVGGYFWETQY	TRBV9	TRBJ2-5
ASSERDYFPNEQY	TRBV7-2	TRBJ2-7
ASSTSPGTGIQETQY	TRBV19	TRBJ2-5
ASSLSDSGANVLT	TRBV5-6	TRBJ2-6
SVDEGYEQY	TRBV29-1	TRBJ2-7
ASSEGLSTSLAF	TRBV6-1	TRBJ1-1
ASSLIIGQAADTQY	TRBV5-4	TRBJ2-3
ASSHTSGGAITDTQY	TRBV4-3	TRBJ2-3
ASRSHDRVTSPLH	TRBV7-2	TRBJ1-6
ASSRGGVEQF	TRBV3-1/TRBV3-2	TRBJ2-1
AISESIGEPPGGYT	TRBV10-3	TRBJ1-2
ASSESGYSYEQY	TRBV25-1	TRBJ2-7
ASSQEGGREWDYGYT	TRBV4-3	TRBJ1-2
ASSLTSGRNNEQF	TRBV7-2	TRBJ2-1
ASSVAGLGDTEAF	TRBV9	TRBJ1-1
ASSDAGELF	TRBV25-1	TRBJ2-2
ATSTTGTEAF	TRBV15	TRBJ1-1
ASSQGARVKLF	TRBV18	TRBJ1-4
ASSFSGRGEQY	TRBV6-5	TRBJ2-7
ASKQIAGTGANVLT	TRBV7-3	TRBJ2-6
ASSLWGRGEQY	TRBV27	TRBJ2-7
ASSIPGQGANEQF	TRBV7-8	TRBJ2-1
ASGLGGLAGNGELF	TRBV12-5	TRBJ2-2
ASSYGREGRADTQY	TRBV6-2/TRBV6-3	TRBJ2-3
ASSPWTDSYEQY	TRBV7-2	TRBJ2-7
ASRMGTGLEQY	TRBV2	TRBJ2-7
ASSLYPGVYEQY	TRBV27	TRBJ2-7
ASSQSIFGGATDEQY	TRBV3-1/TRBV3-2	TRBJ2-7
SVEAAGVSYNEQF	TRBV29-1	TRBJ2-1
ASSFGSETQY	TRBV2	TRBJ2-5
ASSPGTFHSNQPQH	TRBV28	TRBJ1-5
ASSISGTRFYEQY	TRBV28	TRBJ2-7
ASSQQIAGGHTYNEQF	TRBV4-1	TRBJ2-1
ASSQDSLLLAGVANEQF	TRBV4-3	TRBJ2-1
ASSFAGWGGTEAF	TRBV6-2/TRBV6-3	TRBJ1-1
ASFTTGVGYT	TRBV28	TRBJ1-2
ASARGTEAF	TRBV3-1/TRBV3-2	TRBJ1-1
SVLPGQPYEQY	TRBV29-1	TRBJ2-7
ASSRGGAAQNEQF	TRBV4-3	TRBJ2-1
ASSSGQGGQPQH	TRBV7-9	TRBJ1-5
ASSFSRQGPTEAF	TRBV7-2	TRBJ1-1